Below are 2 T cell receptor beta chains sequenced from a single sample in a study of T cells in Graves' hyperthyroidism and ophthalmopathy. There were TCR beta CDR3 regions amplified from RNA transcripts. In the first-round RT-PCR of the TCR CDR3, the HTBI primer set was used. TCRdb re-called the multiplex PCR reads through MiXCR, storing one row per CDR3 protein. The table shows approximately 400,000 distinct CDR3 sequences, with less than 20% occurring only once. The sequencing sample was made of blood. All receptors come from a man in his late teens or twenties with Graves' ophthalmopathy.

This clonotype was counted at least ten times. CDR3 sequence: CASSAVLQGRTEAFF. The CDR3 region has the DNA TGTGCCAGCAGTGCTGTCCTACAGGGCCGGACTGAAGCTTTCTTT. This chain joins TRBV2 and TRBJ1-1; possible D gene TRBD1, 6 bases. Trimming cost V 4 bases and J 5 bases, with 17 bases left between them. CDR1 and CDR2 from the germline V gene are SNHLY and FYNNEI. This CDR3 is built from 15 residues.

V is TRBV13 and J is TRBJ2-3, with TRBD2 identical over 7 bases. This CDR3 is 16 amino acids long. With 3 bases clipped from V and 2 bases from J, the junction kept 8 bases outside the gene matches. CDR1 is PRHDT and CDR2 is FYEKMQ in the germline V gene (reference sequence). The CDR3 region has the DNA TGTGCCAGCAGCTTGGGACTACTGCCTTACACAGATACGCAGTATTTT. This gives the protein CASSLGLLPYTDTQYF. Full variable domain (missing parts from reference TRBV13 and TRBJ2-3): AAGVIQSPRHLIKEKRETATLKCYPIPRHDTVYWYQQGPGQDPQFLISFYEKMQSDKGSIPDRFSAQQFSDYHSELNMSSLELGDSALYFCASSLGLLPYTDTQYFGPGTRLTVL.